Shown below are 21 T cell receptor beta chains from a single sample sequenced in a study of cytomegalovirus exposure and HLA in healthy donors. 13 Jbeta primers and 60 Vbeta primers were used for the PCR. Assay: immunoSEQ multiplex PCR; the TCRdb copy retains only in-frame clones and omits some. The table includes over 100,000 clones, 73% detected once. Sequenced input: PBMCs. The receptors come from a man aged 35 to 55 in good health and CMV-seronegative.

The genes are TRBV5-6 and TRBJ2-5; 12 bases map to TRBD2. V was clipped by 0 bases and J by 7 bases; unmatched bases: 7. The CDR3 is made up of 16 amino acids. Germline V gives CDR1 SGHDT, CDR2 YYEEEE. The DNA of the CDR3 is TGTGCCAGCAGCTTGGCCCTAGCGGGGGGGCTCGGGACCCAGTACTTC. This sequence encodes CASSLALAGGLGTQYF.

V usage is TRBV12-5 and J usage is TRBJ2-7, with 8 positions matching TRBD1. Germline V gene data show CDR1 as LGHNT and CDR2 as FRNRAP. The length of the CDR3 is 15 residues. V lost 0 bases, J lost 3 bases, and 4 bases stayed unmatched. CDR3 sequence reads: CASGLVQGDLYEQYF. In DNA, the CDR3 is TGTGCTAGTGGTTTGGTACAGGGGGACCTCTACGAGCAGTACTTC.

The genes are TRBV28 and TRBJ2-5; tentative D call: TRBD2 (5 bases). The J call may be incorrect, as the DNA end agrees better with TRBJ2-7. This CDR3 region has 14 residues. Germline-derived CDR1 and CDR2 are MDHEN and SYDVKM. CDR3 in amino acids: CASSLMGSSYEQYF. CDR3 bases: TGTGCCAGCAGTTTAATGGGGAGCTCCTACGAGCAGTACTTC.

As concerns this clone: Germline and junction disagree at one end, which may indicate a read error. V and J are TRBV7-7 and TRBJ1-1, with 8 bases fitting TRBD1. CDR3 size: 21 residues. Germline V gene data show CDR1 as SSHAT and CDR2 as FNYEAQ (reference sequence). The CDR3 region has the DNA TGTGCTAGCAGCTTACTTATATGGAGTCCCGGGTCGGGACAGGAGAACACTGAAGCTTTCTTT. This sequence encodes CASSLLIWSPGSGQENTEAFF.

This clone has only a few counts. The chain carries TRBV19 and TRBJ2-7; TRBD1 agrees at 9 bases. The germline V gene has CDR1 LNHDA and CDR2 SQIVND (reference sequence). The V segment lost 1 base and the J segment 6 bases; nucleotides outside the gene matches: 1. This CDR3 is 13 amino acids long. The CDR3 DNA is TGTGCCAGTAGTATAGGGACAGGGGCCGAGCAGTACTTC. Its translation: CASSIGTGAEQYF.

This sequence joins TRBV4-1 and TRBJ1-1, with 8 bases lining up with TRBD1. The CDR3 loop spans 15 amino acids. The V gene end was trimmed by 1 base and the J gene end by 4 bases; junction bases not matched to a gene: 5. Germline-derived CDR1 and CDR2 are MGHRA and YSYEKL. In DNA form, the CDR3 reads TGCGCCAGCAGCCAAGGGCGACAGGGGCCCACTGAAGCTTTCTTT. It codes for CASSQGRQGPTEAFF.

In its sample, this clone was seen a few times. The rearrangement joins TRBV6-5 to TRBJ1-5; 9 nucleotides align to TRBD1. Germline V gene lookup returns CDR1 MNHEY and CDR2 SVGAGI. The CDR3 totals 13 residues. V was pared by 7 bases and J by 6 bases, with 4 bases of the junction left unmatched. Here the CDR3 reads CASTSTGGQPQHF. The CDR3 DNA is TGTGCCAGCACGTCGACAGGGGGTCAGCCCCAGCATTTT.

This clone appeared a single time. V and J are TRBV29-1 and TRBJ1-1; tentative D call: TRBD1 (5 bases). Germline V gene data show CDR1 as SQVTM and CDR2 as ANQGSEA. V was shortened by 6 bases and J by 4 bases, with 21 bases between the two germline ends. This CDR3 comprises 15 residues. The CDR3 sequence is CSVWGGGSGGTEAFF. DNA of the CDR3: TGCAGCGTCTGGGGGGGAGGGTCTGGGGGCACTGAAGCTTTCTTT.

The J gene is TRBJ1-1, the V gene TRBV6-6, with TRBD1 identical over 8 bases. The germline V gene encodes CDR1 MNHNY and CDR2 SVGAGI (reference sequence). The CDR3 loop spans 13 amino acids. V trimming: 7 bases; J trimming: 3 bases; junction bases outside the gene matches: 4. The DNA for the CDR3 is TGTGCCAGCACGGGACAGGACTACACTGAAGCTTTCTTT. The encoded protein is CASTGQDYTEAFF.

J is TRBJ2-7 and V is TRBV14; possible D gene TRBD2, 6 bases. The CDR3 contains 15 residues. V lost 3 bases and J 3 bases, leaving 15 bases between the germline ends. Germline V CDR1 and CDR2: SGHDN, FVKESK. In DNA form, the CDR3 reads TGTGCCAGCAGCCAGATCGGGCGGGGCCACTACGAGCAGTACTTC. Translation: CASSQIGRGHYEQYF. Full variable domain (rest looked up from reference TRBV14 and TRBJ2-7): EAGVTQFPSHSVIEKGQTVTLRCDPISGHDNLYWYRRVMGKEIKFLLHFVKESKQDESGMPNNRFLAERTGGTYSTLKVQPAELEDSGVYFCASSQIGRGHYEQYFGPGTRLTVT.

This clone was seen a single time. The chain carries TRBV5-1 and TRBJ2-7; a weak D match, TRBD2 (6 bases). The CDR3 is made up of 12 amino acids. V lost 3 bases and J 5 bases, leaving 9 bases between the germline ends. Germline CDR1 SGHRS, CDR2 YFSETQ. CDR3 in DNA: TGCGCCAGCAGCTACGGGAGTGACGAGCAGTACTTC. Translated, it gives CASSYGSDEQYF.

This clone was seen a few times. This rearrangement joins TRBV28 to TRBJ1-1, with D possibly TRBD1 on 5 matching bases. V lost 7 bases, J lost 5 bases, and 14 bases lay in between. The CDR3 spans 13 residues. Looked up from germline, CDR1 is MDHEN and CDR2 is SYDVKM. The CDR3 protein is CASKTPAGTEAFF. The CDR3 DNA reads TGTGCCAGCAAGACACCCGCAGGGACTGAAGCTTTCTTT.

This clone has just one count. This chain connects TRBV5-1 to TRBJ2-5; possible D gene TRBD2, 6 bases. V lost 4 bases and J 1 base, leaving 11 bases between the germline ends. The CDR3 extends over 14 amino acids. Germline CDR1 is SGHRS and CDR2 is YFSETQ. The CDR3 DNA is TGCGCCAGCAGCCCAGGGACTGGCCAAGAGACCCAGTACTTC. Translating gives CASSPGTGQETQYF.

In this sample, this clone turned up once. The rearrangement uses TRBV18 and TRBJ1-2; D not certain. Looked up from germline, CDR1 is KGHSH and CDR2 is LQKENI. The CDR3 sequence is 14 residues long. Trimming removed 3 bases from V and 0 bases from J, with 8 bases in between. The CDR3, as DNA: TGTGCCAGCTCACCGACAAGAGCTAACTATGGCTACACCTTC. It is translated as CASSPTRANYGYTF.

The J gene is TRBJ2-3, the V gene TRBV6-1; the match to TRBD2 covers 13 bases. V gave up 3 bases and J gave up 4 bases; unmatched junction bases: 7. Germline lookup yields CDR1 MNHNS and CDR2 SASEGT. The CDR3 spans 17 residues. CDR3 DNA: TGTGCCAGCAGTGAGGTTCAGGGACTAGCGGGGTCAGATACGCAGTATTTT. It codes for CASSEVQGLAGSDTQYF.

This clone has a handful of counts. The V gene is TRBV6-5, the J gene TRBJ2-1; 7 positions agree with TRBD2. Germline assignment: CDR1 MNHEY and CDR2 SVGAGI. The CDR3 extends over 15 amino acids. V lost 5 bases to trimming and J lost 2 bases; unmatched junction nucleotides: 6. The CDR3: CASSGSGEAYNEQFF. In nucleotides, the CDR3 is TGTGCCAGCAGTGGGAGCGGGGAGGCCTACAATGAGCAGTTCTTC.

V gene TRBV5-6 combines with J gene TRBJ1-6; D ambiguous. Between the trimmed V and J ends, which lost 3 bases and 8 bases, there was a span of 6 bases. This CDR3 comprises 12 residues. CDR1 is SGHDT, CDR2 YYEEEE, per germline. The CDR3, as DNA: TGTGCCAGCAGCTCGTCCCATTCACCCCTCCACTTT. Translating gives CASSSSHSPLHF.

The CDR3 region is CASVRTLDTEAFF. The DNA of the CDR3 is TGTGCCAGCGTCCGGACTCTAGACACTGAAGCTTTCTTT. The chain uses TRBV4-2 and TRBJ1-1; D uncertain. CDR1 is LGHNA, CDR2 YNFKEQ, per germline. The CDR3 spans 13 residues. Trimming shortened V by 8 bases and J by 3 bases, and 13 bases separated the two germline ends.

This chain uses TRBV27 with TRBJ1-2; D might be TRBD1 (6 bases). Trimming pared 7 bases from V and 6 bases from J, leaving 21 bases between. This CDR3 region has 15 residues. CDR1 is MNHEY, CDR2 SMNVEV, per germline (reference sequence). The CDR3 region is CASKPGARPGDGYTF. The CDR3 coding sequence is TGTGCCAGCAAGCCAGGGGCACGACCAGGGGATGGCTACACCTTC.

The V call is TRBV5-1, the J call TRBJ1-5; a weak D match, TRBD1 (6 bases). Germline V gene lookup returns CDR1 SGHRS and CDR2 YFSETQ. The CDR3 sequence is 14 residues long. Trimming shortened V by 4 bases and J by 3 bases, and 11 bases separated the two germline ends. The CDR3 DNA reads TGCGCCAGCAGCCAAGAGGGGGTCAATCAGCCCCAGCATTTT. As protein: CASSQEGVNQPQHF.

This rearrangement joins TRBV29-1 to TRBJ1-2, with TRBD1 matching 9 bases. Germline assignment: CDR1 SQVTM and CDR2 ANQGSEA. The trim removed 4 bases at V and 5 bases at J, leaving 5 bases unmatched. The CDR3 runs to 13 residues. The CDR3 here is CSVARDRAYGYTF. CDR3 sequence (DNA): TGCAGCGTTGCCCGGGACAGGGCTTATGGCTACACCTTC. Variable domain in full (rest from reference TRBV29-1 and TRBJ1-2): SAVISQKPSRDICQRGTSLTIQCQVDSQVTMMFWYRQQPGQSLTLIATANQGSEATYESGFVIDKFPISRPNLTFSTLTVSNMSPEDSSIYLCSVARDRAYGYTFGSGTRLTVV.